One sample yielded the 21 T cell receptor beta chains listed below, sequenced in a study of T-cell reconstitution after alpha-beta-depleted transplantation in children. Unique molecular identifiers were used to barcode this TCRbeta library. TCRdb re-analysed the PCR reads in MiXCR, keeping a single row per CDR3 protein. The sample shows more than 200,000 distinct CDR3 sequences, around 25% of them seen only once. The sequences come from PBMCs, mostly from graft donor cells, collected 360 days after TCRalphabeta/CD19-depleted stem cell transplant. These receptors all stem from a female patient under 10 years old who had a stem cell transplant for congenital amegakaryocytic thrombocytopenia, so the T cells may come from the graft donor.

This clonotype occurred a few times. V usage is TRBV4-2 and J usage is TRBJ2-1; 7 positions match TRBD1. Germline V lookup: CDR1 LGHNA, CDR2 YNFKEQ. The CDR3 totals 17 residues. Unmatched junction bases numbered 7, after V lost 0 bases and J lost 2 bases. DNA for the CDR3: TGTGCCAGCAGCCAAGAAGAGGGGACAGAGACCTACAATGAGCAGTTCTTC. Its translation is CASSQEEGTETYNEQFF.

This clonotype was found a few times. In DNA, the CDR3 is TGTGCCAGCAGTCGAGATAAACCTACAGATACGCAGTATTTT. Translating it yields CASSRDKPTDTQYF. This sequence joins TRBV12-3 or TRBV12-4 and TRBJ2-3; the D is unclear. V was shortened by 5 bases and J by 3 bases, with 12 bases between the two germline ends. The CDR3 contains 14 residues.

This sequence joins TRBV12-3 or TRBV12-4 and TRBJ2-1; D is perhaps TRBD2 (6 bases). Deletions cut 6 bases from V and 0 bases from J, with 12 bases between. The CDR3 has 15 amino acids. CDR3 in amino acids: CASSSTSRSYNEQFF. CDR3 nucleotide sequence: TGTGCCAGCAGCAGCACTAGCCGCTCCTACAATGAGCAGTTCTTC.

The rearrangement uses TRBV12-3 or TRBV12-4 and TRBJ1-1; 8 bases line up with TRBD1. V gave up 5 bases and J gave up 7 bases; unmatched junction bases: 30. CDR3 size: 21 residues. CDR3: CASSVDRGMGLLPAIHGEAFF. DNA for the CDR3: TGTGCCAGCAGTGTAGACAGGGGCATGGGCCTACTTCCCGCCATCCACGGTGAAGCTTTCTTT.

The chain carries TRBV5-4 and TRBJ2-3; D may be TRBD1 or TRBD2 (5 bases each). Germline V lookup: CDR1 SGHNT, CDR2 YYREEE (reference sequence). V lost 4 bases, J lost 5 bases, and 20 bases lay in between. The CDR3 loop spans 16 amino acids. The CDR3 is CASSPGPPHDVDTQYF. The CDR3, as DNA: TGTGCCAGCAGCCCGGGACCTCCTCACGACGTAGATACGCAGTATTTT.

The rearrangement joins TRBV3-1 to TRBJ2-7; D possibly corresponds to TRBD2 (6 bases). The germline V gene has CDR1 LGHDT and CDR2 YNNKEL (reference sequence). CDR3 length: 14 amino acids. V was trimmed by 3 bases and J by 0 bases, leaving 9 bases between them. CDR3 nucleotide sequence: TGTGCCAGCAGCCATCTCGGGGGCTCCTACGAGCAGTACTTC. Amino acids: CASSHLGGSYEQYF.

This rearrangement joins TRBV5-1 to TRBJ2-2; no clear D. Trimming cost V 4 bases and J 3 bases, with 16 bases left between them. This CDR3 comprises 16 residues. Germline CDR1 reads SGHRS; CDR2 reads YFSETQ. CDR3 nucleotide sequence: TGCGCCAGCAGCGTCGGTGGCTCAACAGACACCGGGGAGCTGTTTTTT. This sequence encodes CASSVGGSTDTGELFF.

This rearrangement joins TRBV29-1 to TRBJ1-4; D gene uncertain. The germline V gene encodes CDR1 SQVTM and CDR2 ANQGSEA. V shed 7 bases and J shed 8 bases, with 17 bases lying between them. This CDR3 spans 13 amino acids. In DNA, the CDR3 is TGCAGCGCCGGGTATCGGGGAGTCGAAAAACTGTTTTTT. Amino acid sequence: CSAGYRGVEKLFF.

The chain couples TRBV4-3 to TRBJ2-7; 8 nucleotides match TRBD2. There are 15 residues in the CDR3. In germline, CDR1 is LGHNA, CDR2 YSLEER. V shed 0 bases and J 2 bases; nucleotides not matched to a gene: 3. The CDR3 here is CASSQDRGGPYEQYF. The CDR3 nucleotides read TGCGCCAGCAGCCAAGATCGGGGGGGTCCCTACGAGCAGTACTTC.

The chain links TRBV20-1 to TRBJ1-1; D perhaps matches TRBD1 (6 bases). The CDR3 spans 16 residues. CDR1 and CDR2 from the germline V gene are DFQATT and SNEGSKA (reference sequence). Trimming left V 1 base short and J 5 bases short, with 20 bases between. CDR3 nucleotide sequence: TGCAGTGCTAGAGTTCCGGCCTGGGGGCTCGTTACTGAAGCTTTCTTT. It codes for CSARVPAWGLVTEAFF.

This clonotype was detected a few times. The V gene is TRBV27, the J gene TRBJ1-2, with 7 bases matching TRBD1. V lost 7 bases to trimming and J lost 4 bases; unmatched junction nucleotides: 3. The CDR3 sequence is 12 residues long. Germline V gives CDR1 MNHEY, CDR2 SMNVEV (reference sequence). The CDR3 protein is CASKDRVYGYTF. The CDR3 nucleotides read TGTGCCAGCAAAGACAGGGTCTATGGCTACACCTTC.

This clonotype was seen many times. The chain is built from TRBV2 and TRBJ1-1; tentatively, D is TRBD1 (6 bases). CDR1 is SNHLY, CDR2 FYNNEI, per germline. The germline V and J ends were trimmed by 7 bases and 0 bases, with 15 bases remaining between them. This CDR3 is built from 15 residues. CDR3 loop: CASNVQGKMNTEAFF. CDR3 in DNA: TGTGCCAGCAACGTTCAGGGGAAAATGAACACTGAAGCTTTCTTT.

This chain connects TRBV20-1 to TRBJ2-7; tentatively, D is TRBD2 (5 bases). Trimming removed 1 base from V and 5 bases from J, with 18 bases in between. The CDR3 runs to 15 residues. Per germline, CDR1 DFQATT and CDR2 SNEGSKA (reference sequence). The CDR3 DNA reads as TGCAGTGCTAGAGGTGAGGTGGGAGCGGCTGACGAGCAGTACTTC. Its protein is CSARGEVGAADEQYF.

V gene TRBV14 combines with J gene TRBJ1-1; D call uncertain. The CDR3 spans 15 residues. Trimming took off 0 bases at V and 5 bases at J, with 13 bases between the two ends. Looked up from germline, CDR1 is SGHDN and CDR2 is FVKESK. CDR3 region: CASSQDRVRWTEAFF. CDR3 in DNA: TGTGCCAGCAGCCAAGATAGGGTAAGGTGGACTGAAGCTTTCTTT.

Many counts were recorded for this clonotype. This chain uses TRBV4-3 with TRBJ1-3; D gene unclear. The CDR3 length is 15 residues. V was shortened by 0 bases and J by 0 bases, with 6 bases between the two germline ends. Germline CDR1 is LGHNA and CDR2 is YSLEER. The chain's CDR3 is CASSQDSVSGNTIYF. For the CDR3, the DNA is TGCGCCAGCAGCCAAGATTCAGTCTCTGGAAACACCATATATTTT.

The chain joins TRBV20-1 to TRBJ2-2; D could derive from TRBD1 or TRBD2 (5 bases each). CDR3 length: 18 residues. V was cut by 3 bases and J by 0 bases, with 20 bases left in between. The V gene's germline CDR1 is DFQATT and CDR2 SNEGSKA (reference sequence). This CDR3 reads CSARGVGTKWTNTGELFF. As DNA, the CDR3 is TGCAGTGCTAGGGGGGTTGGTACGAAATGGACGAACACCGGGGAGCTGTTTTTT.

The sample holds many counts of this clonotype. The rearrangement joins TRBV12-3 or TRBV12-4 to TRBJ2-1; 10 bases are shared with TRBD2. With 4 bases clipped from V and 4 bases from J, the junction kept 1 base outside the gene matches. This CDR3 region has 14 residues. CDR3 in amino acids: CASSWTSGYNEQFF. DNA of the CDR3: TGTGCCAGCAGTTGGACTAGCGGATACAATGAGCAGTTCTTC.

In nucleotides, the CDR3 is TGCAGTGTAGCTGTTTCCCTAAGCGGGGGAGGGCCCGGGGAGCTGTTTTTT. It encodes CSVAVSLSGGGPGELFF. The chain is built from TRBV20-1 and TRBJ2-2; TRBD2 aligns across 8 bases. This CDR3 region has 17 residues. Germline trimming cut 7 bases from V and 6 bases from J; bases unmatched to any gene: 19. Germline CDR1 is DFQATT and CDR2 is SNEGSKA (reference sequence).

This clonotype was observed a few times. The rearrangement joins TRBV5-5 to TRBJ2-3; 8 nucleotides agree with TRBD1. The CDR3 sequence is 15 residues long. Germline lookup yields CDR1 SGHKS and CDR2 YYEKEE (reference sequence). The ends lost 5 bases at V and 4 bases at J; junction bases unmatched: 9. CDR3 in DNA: TGTGCCAGCAGTAGGACAGGGTTGGGCGCAGATACGCAGTATTTT. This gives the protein CASSRTGLGADTQYF.

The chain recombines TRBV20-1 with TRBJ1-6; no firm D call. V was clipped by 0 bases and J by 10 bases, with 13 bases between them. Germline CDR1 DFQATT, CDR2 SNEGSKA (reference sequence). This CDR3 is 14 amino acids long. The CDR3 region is CSARDQLTWSPLHF. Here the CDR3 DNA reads TGCAGTGCTAGAGATCAGCTTACCTGGTCACCCCTCCACTTT.

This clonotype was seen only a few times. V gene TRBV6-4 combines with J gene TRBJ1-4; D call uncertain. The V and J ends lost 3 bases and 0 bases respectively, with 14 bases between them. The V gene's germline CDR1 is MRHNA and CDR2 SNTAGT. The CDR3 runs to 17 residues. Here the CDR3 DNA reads TGTGCCAGCAGTGAACACCTTGACCGTGCAACTAATGAAAAACTGTTTTTT. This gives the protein CASSEHLDRATNEKLFF.